Listed below are T cell receptor beta chains from one sample, sequenced in a study of OX40 agonist ivuxolimab in advanced cancers. TCRdb's table, derived via immunoSEQ multiplex PCR, lists solely in-frame clones and lacks some. The sample shows roughly 67,000 clones, roughly 86% of them seen only once. Material: CD4+ or CD8+ T cells sorted from blood, obtained in a trial of the OX40 agonist ivuxolimab. The receptors come from an adult with an advanced solid tumor such as melanoma, head and neck, liver or kidney cancer. CDR3s leave out the opening cysteine and the closing phenylalanine or tryptophan. Fields, in order: V gene, CDR3 protein.

v_gene: TRBV2; CDR3aa: ASSVRGGPSGANVLT
v_gene: TRBV6-1; CDR3aa: ASSLEENTEAF
v_gene: TRBV28; CDR3aa: ASSLLDHEQY
v_gene: TRBV5-1; CDR3aa: ASSLVRGNTGELF
v_gene: TRBV4-1; CDR3aa: ASSQPQGDNEQF
v_gene: TRBV10-3; CDR3aa: AISGGVHGYT
v_gene: TRBV10-2; CDR3aa: ATRTGVSYEQY
v_gene: TRBV6-1; CDR3aa: ASSGQGVETQY
v_gene: TRBV28; CDR3aa: ASSSRDSLNQPQH
v_gene: TRBV28; CDR3aa: ASEFSGQGTLYEQY
v_gene: TRBV2; CDR3aa: ASIQGAPTDTQY
v_gene: TRBV2; CDR3aa: ASSPEAGNTIY
v_gene: TRBV5-4; CDR3aa: ASSKGTSGRTGELF
v_gene: TRBV28; CDR3aa: ASRAALANYGYT
v_gene: TRBV5-8; CDR3aa: ASSLVFGTGQETQY
v_gene: TRBV30; CDR3aa: AWSVRGGRNTEAF
v_gene: TRBV30; CDR3aa: AWTAQVLTEAF